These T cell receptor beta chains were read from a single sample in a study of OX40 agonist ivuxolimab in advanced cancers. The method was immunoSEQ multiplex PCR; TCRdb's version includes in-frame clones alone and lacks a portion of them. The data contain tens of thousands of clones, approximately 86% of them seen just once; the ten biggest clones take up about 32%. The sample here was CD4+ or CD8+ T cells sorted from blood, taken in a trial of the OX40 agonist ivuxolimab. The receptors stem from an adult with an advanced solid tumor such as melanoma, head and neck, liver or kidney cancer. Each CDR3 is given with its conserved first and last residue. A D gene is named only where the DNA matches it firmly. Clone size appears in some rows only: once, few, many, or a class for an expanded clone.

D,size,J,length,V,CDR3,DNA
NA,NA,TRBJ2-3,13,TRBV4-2,CASSQGPGDTQYF,TGTGCCAGCAGCCAAGGTCCCGGGGATACGCAGTATTTT
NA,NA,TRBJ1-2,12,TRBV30,CAWSVPHYGYTF,TGTGCCTGGAGTGTACCCCACTATGGCTACACCTTC
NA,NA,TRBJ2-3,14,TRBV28,CASSGGTNTDTQYF,TGTGCCAGCAGTGGCGGGACAAACACAGATACGCAGTATTTT
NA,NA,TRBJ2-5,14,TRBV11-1,CASSLFGAKETQYF,TGTGCCAGCAGCTTATTTGGTGCTAAAGAGACCCAGTACTTC
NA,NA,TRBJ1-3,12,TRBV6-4,CASTDSGNTIYF,TGTGCCAGCACGGACTCTGGAAACACCATATATTTT
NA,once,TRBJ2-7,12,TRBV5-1,CASRGSSYEQYF,TGCGCCAGCAGAGGGTCCTCCTACGAGCAGTACTTC
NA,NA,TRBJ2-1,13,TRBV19,CASSIWEGHEQFF,TGTGCCAGTAGTATATGGGAAGGGCATGAGCAGTTCTTC
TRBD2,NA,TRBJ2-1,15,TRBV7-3,CASSLTPRGEGEQFF,TGTGCCAGCAGCTTAACGCCCCGGGGGGAAGGGGAGCAGTTCTTC
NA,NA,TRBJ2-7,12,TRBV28,CASSINGAEQYF,TGTGCCAGCAGTATAAATGGGGCCGAGCAGTACTTC
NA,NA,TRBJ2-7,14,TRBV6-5,CASSRRDGPYEQYF,TGTGCCAGCAGTCGCCGGGACGGACCCTACGAGCAGTACTTC
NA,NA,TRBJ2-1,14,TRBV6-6,CASSYREGGGGQFF,TGTGCCAGCAGTTACCGAGAGGGAGGGGGGGGGCAGTTCTTC
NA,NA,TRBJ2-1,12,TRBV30,CAWRGGANEQFF,TGTGCCTGGAGGGGGGGGGCGAATGAGCAGTTCTTC
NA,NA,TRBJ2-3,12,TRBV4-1,CASSHDTDTQYF,TGCGCCAGCAGCCATGACACAGATACGCAGTATTTT
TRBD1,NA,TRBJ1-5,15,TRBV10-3,CAISAGTGNNQPQHF,TGTGCCATCAGTGCCGGGACAGGCAACAATCAGCCCCAGCATTTT
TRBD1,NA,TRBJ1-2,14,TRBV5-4,CASSQGGASYGYTF,TGTGCCAGCAGTCAAGGGGGCGCCAGCTATGGCTACACCTTC
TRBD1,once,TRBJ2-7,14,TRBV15,CATSMDRGPYEQYF,TGTGCCACCAGCATGGACAGGGGTCCCTACGAGCAGTACTTC
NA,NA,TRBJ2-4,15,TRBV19,CASGDGAPTKNIQYF,TGTGCCAGTGGGGATGGCGCGCCAACCAAAAACATTCAGTACTTC
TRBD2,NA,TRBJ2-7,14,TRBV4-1,CASSQDAGGYEQYF,TGCGCCAGCAGCCAAGATGCGGGAGGTTACGAGCAGTACTTC
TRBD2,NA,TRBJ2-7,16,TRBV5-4,CASSLGLAGLSYEQYF,TGTGCCAGCAGCTTGGGACTAGCGGGGCTATCCTACGAGCAGTACTTC
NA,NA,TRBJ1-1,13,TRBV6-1,CASSELLGLQAFF,TGTGCCAGCAGTGAATTGCTAGGCCTCCAAGCTTTCTTT